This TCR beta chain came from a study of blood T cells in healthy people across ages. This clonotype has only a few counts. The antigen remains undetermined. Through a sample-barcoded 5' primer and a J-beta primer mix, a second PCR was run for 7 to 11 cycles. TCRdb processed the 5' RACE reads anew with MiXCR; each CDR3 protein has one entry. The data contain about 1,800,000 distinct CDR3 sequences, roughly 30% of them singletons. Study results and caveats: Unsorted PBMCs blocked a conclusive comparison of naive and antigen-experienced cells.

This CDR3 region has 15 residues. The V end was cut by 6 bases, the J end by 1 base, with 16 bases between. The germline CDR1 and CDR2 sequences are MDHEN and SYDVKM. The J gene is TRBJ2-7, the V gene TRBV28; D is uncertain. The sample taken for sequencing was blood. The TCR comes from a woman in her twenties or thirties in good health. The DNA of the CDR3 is TGTGCCAGCAGCCCGGGCGCAGTCTCATCCTACGAGCAGTACTTC. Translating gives CASSPGAVSSYEQYF.